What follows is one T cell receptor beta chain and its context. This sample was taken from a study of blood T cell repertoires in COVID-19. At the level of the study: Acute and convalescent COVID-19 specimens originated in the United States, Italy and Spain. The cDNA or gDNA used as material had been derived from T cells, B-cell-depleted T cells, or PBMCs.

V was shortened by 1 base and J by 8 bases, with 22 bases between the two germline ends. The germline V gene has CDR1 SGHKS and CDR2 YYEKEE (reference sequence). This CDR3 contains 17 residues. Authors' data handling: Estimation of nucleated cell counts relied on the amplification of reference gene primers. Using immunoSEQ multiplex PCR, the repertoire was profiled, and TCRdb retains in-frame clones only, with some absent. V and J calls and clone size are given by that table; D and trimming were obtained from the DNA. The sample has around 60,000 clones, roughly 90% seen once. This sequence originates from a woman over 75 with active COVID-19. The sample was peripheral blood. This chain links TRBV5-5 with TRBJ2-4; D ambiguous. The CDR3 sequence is CASSLSSTSGPLDIQYF. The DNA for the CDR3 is TGTGCCAGCAGCTTGTCGAGTACGTCGGGTCCCCTCGACATTCAGTACTTC.